The next 27 T cell receptor beta chains were all read from a single sample in a study of CD8 T cells in ankylosing spondylitis. Notes on the study in general: Ankylosing spondylitis blood seemed to carry a telltale TCR beta motif made of eight highly homologous variants.

These receptors' antigens are unknown. TCRdb called the 5' RACE reads again in MiXCR, with one record for every CDR3 protein. The table shows about 750,000 distinct CDR3 sequences, with under 20% occurring only once. Sequencing input: blood, either unsorted or a sorted T cell fraction (not recorded which). These receptors came from a male donor with ankylosing spondylitis.

Only a few counts were recorded for this clonotype. The genes are TRBV20-1 and TRBJ2-7, with D perhaps TRBD1 (6 bases). The CDR3 sequence is 14 residues long. From germline, CDR1 is DFQATT and CDR2 SNEGSKA (reference sequence). Trimming removed 3 bases at V and 5 bases at J, with 17 bases between. CDR3 in amino acids: CSASEQGANHEQYF. Here the CDR3 DNA reads TGCAGTGCTAGTGAACAGGGTGCAAACCACGAGCAGTACTTC.

This clonotype has more than one count but fewer than ten. The chain links TRBV28 to TRBJ2-5; tentative D call: TRBD2 (5 bases). V was shortened by 5 bases and J by 1 base, with 17 bases between the two germline ends. CDR1 is MDHEN and CDR2 is SYDVKM in the germline V gene. The length of the CDR3 is 16 residues. This chain's CDR3 is CASSPRTGSFQETQYF. The CDR3 DNA follows: TGTGCCAGCAGTCCCCGGACTGGAAGCTTCCAAGAGACCCAGTACTTC.

In its sample, this clonotype was seen many times. The rearrangement links TRBV6-2 or TRBV6-3 to TRBJ2-7; TRBD2 matches at 11 bases. With 10 bases clipped from V and 5 bases from J, the junction kept 13 bases outside the gene matches. CDR1 and CDR2 (germline): MNHEY, SVGEGT. This CDR3 is 15 amino acids long. CDR3 in DNA: TGTGCCACCTACTTAGCGGGAGGGCCTAGGAACGAGCAGTACTTC. Translation gives CATYLAGGPRNEQYF.

The CDR3 loop is CATSRDRGRTDTQYF. CDR3 DNA: TGTGCCACCAGCAGAGATAGAGGCCGGACAGATACGCAGTATTTT. J is TRBJ2-3 and V is TRBV15; D gene uncertain. Germline V gene data show CDR1 as LNHNV and CDR2 as YYDKDF (reference sequence). Between the trimmed V and J ends, which lost 0 bases and 3 bases, there was a span of 10 bases. The CDR3 has 15 residues.

This clonotype was found a few times. This chain joins TRBV6-5 and TRBJ2-1; D remains ambiguous. The CDR3 runs 14 residues. Germline V gene sequence: CDR1 MNHEY, CDR2 SVGAGI. Trimming left V 2 bases short and J 3 bases short, with 8 bases between. The CDR3 spells CASSYGQIYNEQFF. CDR3 DNA: TGTGCCAGCAGTTACGGGCAGATCTACAATGAGCAGTTCTTC.

The V and J genes are TRBV28 and TRBJ2-7, with D possibly matching TRBD2 (6 bases). The CDR3 is made up of 15 amino acids. Germline V gene sequence: CDR1 MDHEN, CDR2 SYDVKM. Trimming took 1 base from V and 8 from J, leaving 18 bases between them. The CDR3 bases are TGTGCCAGCAGTTTATCTTCGATGGGAGGAGCCCAGCAGTACTTC. Translating gives CASSLSSMGGAQQYF. The whole variable domain, filled in from reference TRBV28 and TRBJ2-7, reads DVKVTQSSRYLVKRTGEKVFLECVQDMDHENMFWYRQDPGLGLRLIYFSYDVKMKEKGDIPEGYSVSREKKERFSLILESASTNQTSMYLCASSLSSMGGAQQYFGPGTRLTVT.

This clonotype has just a few counts. The chain links TRBV4-2 to TRBJ1-6, with D possibly being TRBD1 (5 bases). CDR3 length equals 13 residues. Trimming stripped 7 bases from V and 9 bases from J, with 13 bases between. Germline V gene sequence: CDR1 LGHNA, CDR2 YNFKEQ. The CDR3 nucleotides read TGTGCCAGCACGGGCAGGGAGGGTTCACCCCTCCACTTT. Translation gives CASTGREGSPLHF.

This clonotype was seen at least ten times. The J gene is TRBJ2-5, the V gene TRBV29-1, with 10 bases identical to TRBD1. V was clipped by 6 bases and J by 9 bases; unmatched bases: 4. This CDR3 is 11 amino acids long. Germline values: CDR1 SQVTM, CDR2 ANQGSEA. The chain's CDR3 is CSVDDRGPQYF. The CDR3 DNA reads TGCAGCGTCGACGACAGGGGGCCCCAGTACTTC.

This chain connects TRBV10-3 to TRBJ2-7; TRBD1 agrees at 7 bases. The germline V gene encodes CDR1 ENHRY and CDR2 SYGVKD. The CDR3 runs to 13 residues. J was trimmed by 4 bases and V by 6 bases; bases with no gene match: 6. The DNA for the CDR3 is TGTGCCATCAGGCTCGGACAGGCTTACGAGCAGTACTTC. Translation gives CAIRLGQAYEQYF.

The DNA for the CDR3 is TGCGCCAGCAGCCAGCTACAGGACGCTAATTCACCCCTCCACTTT. This codes for CASSQLQDANSPLHF. The gene calls are TRBV4-1 and TRBJ1-6, with a weak D call TRBD1 (5 bases). The CDR3 contains 15 residues. The ends were cut back, 3 bases at V and 6 bases at J, with 12 bases in the middle. Per germline, CDR1 MGHRA and CDR2 YSYEKL.

The table lists this clonotype with a few counts. V and J are TRBV12-3 or TRBV12-4 and TRBJ2-4; 13 bases line up with TRBD2. The CDR3 runs to 15 residues. The V segment lost 6 bases and the J segment 7 bases; nucleotides outside the gene matches: 6. The CDR3 DNA follows: TGTGCCAGCAGGTGGACTAGCGGGAGTAGTAACATTCAGTACTTC. Its protein product is CASRWTSGSSNIQYF.

This clonotype was counted a few times. The chain recombines TRBV3-1 with TRBJ2-3; unclear D gene. The V gene's germline CDR1 is LGHDT and CDR2 YNNKEL (reference sequence). The length of the CDR3 is 14 residues. V was pared by 4 bases and J by 2 bases, with 10 bases between. The CDR3 spells CASSRLPITDTQYF. The CDR3 nucleotides are TGTGCCAGCAGCCGCTTACCCATCACAGATACGCAGTATTTT.

This clonotype was counted a few times. J is TRBJ2-7 and V is TRBV11-2; perhaps TRBD1 as D (6 bases). This CDR3 spans 14 amino acids. Per the germline V gene, CDR1 is SGHAT and CDR2 is FQNNGV. The V gene lost 6 bases and the J gene lost 3 bases, with 15 bases spanning the gap. CDR3 amino acids: CASRPITGFYEQYF. The CDR3 DNA reads as TGTGCCAGCAGACCTATCACAGGGTTCTACGAGCAGTACTTC.

The rearrangement joins TRBV9 to TRBJ2-2; D unclear. Germline CDR1 and CDR2: SGDLS and YYNGEE. The CDR3 consists of 15 residues. Trimming left V 0 bases short and J 6 bases short, with 12 bases between. The CDR3 DNA reads as TGTGCCAGCAGCGTAGAAAGTTCGCTCCCCGGGGAGCTGTTTTTT. As protein: CASSVESSLPGELFF. Filled out from reference TRBV9 and TRBJ2-2, the complete variable domain reads DSGVTQTPKHLITATGQRVTLRCSPRSGDLSVYWYQQSLDQGLQFLIQYYNGEERAKGNILERFSAQQFPDLHSELNLSSLELGDSALYFCASSVESSLPGELFFGEGSRLTVL.

The chain joins TRBV11-3 to TRBJ2-1; 8 bases align to TRBD2. V shed 5 bases, J shed 4 bases, and the junction held 7 bases outside the gene matches. Germline CDR1 and CDR2: SGHNT and YENEEA. The CDR3 is 15 residues long. The CDR3 DNA is TGTGCCAGCAGCCCCACACTAGCGGATTACAATGAGCAGTTCTTC. Translation: CASSPTLADYNEQFF.

This clonotype was counted a few times. V usage is TRBV20-1 and J usage is TRBJ2-7; 7 nucleotides align to TRBD2. The germline V gene encodes CDR1 DFQATT and CDR2 SNEGSKA (reference sequence). V lost 3 bases, J lost 2 bases, and 1 base stayed unmatched. The CDR3 has 12 residues. The DNA for the CDR3 is TGCAGTGCTAGCGGGAGGCCCTACGAGCAGTACTTC. Translation gives CSASGRPYEQYF.

The chain employs TRBV7-2 and TRBJ2-7; 7 bases map to TRBD1. Germline CDR1 is SGHTA and CDR2 is FQGNSA. Trimming took 5 bases from V and 2 from J; bases not matched to a gene: 12. The CDR3 is 16 amino acids. Here the CDR3 DNA reads TGTGCCAGCAGCACCGCGACAGGGTTTACAGCCTACGAGCAGTACTTC. It is translated as CASSTATGFTAYEQYF.

The sample holds a few counts of this clonotype. The chain has TRBV7-2 and TRBJ2-3; D might be TRBD1 (5 bases). V was clipped by 5 bases and J by 4 bases, with 13 bases between them. Germline assignment: CDR1 SGHTA and CDR2 FQGNSA. CDR3 length equals 14 residues. As DNA, the CDR3 is TGTGCCAGCAGCACCCAAGACAGTTCAGATACGCAGTATTTT. Encoded protein: CASSTQDSSDTQYF.

This chain links TRBV15 with TRBJ2-2; no firm D call. V was cut by 0 bases and J by 0 bases, with 11 bases left in between. This CDR3 has 17 amino acids. CDR1 and CDR2 (germline): LNHNV, YYDKDF (reference sequence). CDR3 amino acids: CATSREWAASNTGELFF. CDR3 in DNA: TGTGCCACCAGCAGAGAGTGGGCAGCTTCGAACACCGGGGAGCTGTTTTTT.

This chain links TRBV9 with TRBJ1-1; 9 bases agree with TRBD1. Germline trimming cut 2 bases from V and 4 bases from J; bases unmatched to any gene: 3. Germline loops: CDR1 SGDLS, CDR2 YYNGEE. This CDR3 has 14 amino acids. Here the CDR3 DNA reads TGTGCCAGCAGCGTGGGGACAGGGCTCACTGAAGCTTTCTTT. Translating gives CASSVGTGLTEAFF.

This clonotype was counted ten times or more. V gene TRBV5-5 combines with J gene TRBJ1-5; tentative D call: TRBD1 (5 bases). V was trimmed by 2 bases and J by 7 bases, leaving 10 bases between them. The CDR3 runs 13 residues. In germline, CDR1 is SGHKS, CDR2 YYEKEE (reference sequence). Written as DNA, the CDR3 is TGTGCCAGCAGCTTCAGGGAGGGGCAGCCCCAGCATTTT. It codes for CASSFREGQPQHF.

The genes are TRBV24-1 and TRBJ2-3; tentatively, D is TRBD1 or TRBD2 (5 bases each). Germline-derived CDR1 and CDR2 are KGHDR and SFDVKD. The germline V and J ends were trimmed by 3 bases and 1 base, with 10 bases remaining between them. The CDR3 consists of 15 residues. Here the CDR3 reads CATSDPRDRTDTQYF. The CDR3 nucleotides read TGTGCCACCAGTGATCCCCGGGACCGCACAGATACGCAGTATTTT.

This clonotype has a handful of counts. CDR3 protein: CASTTGTEAFF. The DNA for the CDR3 is TGTGCCAGTACCACGGGCACTGAAGCTTTCTTT. The gene calls are TRBV19 and TRBJ1-1; no clear D. The CDR3 runs 11 residues. The germline V gene has CDR1 LNHDA and CDR2 SQIVND (reference sequence). Trimming took off 7 bases at V and 4 bases at J, with 7 bases between the two ends.

This chain joins TRBV29-1 and TRBJ2-3, with 8 positions matching TRBD2. The CDR3 runs 15 residues. J lost 0 bases, V lost 4 bases, and 6 bases had no gene match. Per the germline V gene, CDR1 is SQVTM and CDR2 is ANQGSEA. The CDR3 sequence: CSVASGSHSTDTQYF. The CDR3 nucleotides are TGCAGCGTTGCCAGCGGGAGTCATAGCACAGATACGCAGTATTTT.

This clonotype appeared a few times. The CDR3: CASSLEAAGGDEQFF. In DNA form, the CDR3 reads TGCGCCAGCAGCTTGGAGGCAGCAGGTGGGGATGAGCAGTTCTTC. V is TRBV5-1 and J is TRBJ2-1; D not certain. The CDR3 is 15 amino acids. V gave up 0 bases and J gave up 8 bases, with 15 bases separating them. Germline lookup yields CDR1 SGHRS and CDR2 YFSETQ.

This clonotype has more than one count but fewer than ten. The CDR3 DNA reads TGCGCCAGCAGCGGCCTTCGAGGGGGCGTGGAGACCCAGTACTTC. Its translation: CASSGLRGGVETQYF. This chain connects TRBV5-1 to TRBJ2-5; TRBD1 aligns across 7 bases. With V trimmed by 4 bases and J by 5 bases, 11 bases remained unmatched. CDR3 length: 15 amino acids. Germline V gene sequence: CDR1 SGHRS, CDR2 YFSETQ.

The rearrangement uses TRBV9 and TRBJ2-2; TRBD1 aligns across 7 bases. CDR3 length: 14 residues. V shed 5 bases, J shed 3 bases, and the junction held 4 bases outside the gene matches. The V gene's germline CDR1 is SGDLS and CDR2 YYNGEE. CDR3 sequence reads: CASRRGPDTGELFF. The CDR3 DNA follows: TGTGCCAGCAGGAGGGGGCCGGACACCGGGGAGCTGTTTTTT.